This T cell receptor beta chain was captured by sequencing in a study of control samples from healthy donors and cancer patients (dated by TCRdb to the early 2020s). CDR1 and CDR2, looked up from the germline V gene (reference sequence), are SEHNR and FQNEAQ. V is cut by 3 bases and J by 3 bases, and the space between the germline ends is 8 bases. The CDR3, from cysteine to phenylalanine, totals 14 residues. Only the CDR3 DNA stays, 42 bases, in frame from base 1. Library prep was done by the immunoSEQ multiplex PCR assay. TCRdb mirrors the immuneACCESS table, restricted to in-frame sequences. Some clones are absent from its copies; in checked studies, under half trace to an unresolved V gene, and the reason for the others is unknown. Counted in this sample were tens of thousands of clones; around 90% of them appeared once. Approximately 15% of the sample belongs to the ten largest clones. As concerns this clone: The target of this receptor is not known. Qualities for individual bases were not recorded, and no much larger clone is one base off.

The chain is encoded by TRBV7-9 joined to TRBJ2-2; a confident D gene designation cannot be given. The clonotype comes from a woman in her seventies in good health. The sequenced sample was blood. The nucleotide sequence reads as follows: TGTGCCAGCAGCTTTGACACTTACACCGGGGAGCTGTTTTTT. Its translation reads: CASSFDTYTGELFF.